The 2 T cell receptor beta chains below come from one sample, sequenced in a study of T cells in Graves' hyperthyroidism and ophthalmopathy. TCR beta CDR3 regions were amplified from RNA. HTBI primers drove first-round RT-PCR of the TCR CDR3. TCRdb reanalysed the multiplex PCR reads using MiXCR and keeps one entry per CDR3 protein. The data contain about 640,000 distinct CDR3 sequences, under 25% of them singletons. The specimen was blood. Every receptor here comes from a man aged 25 to 45 with Graves' ophthalmopathy.

This chain uses TRBV7-9 with TRBJ2-7; 8 nucleotides agree with TRBD1. The V gene end was trimmed by 4 bases and the J gene end by 6 bases; junction bases not matched to a gene: 14. CDR3 length equals 16 residues. Germline lookup yields CDR1 SEHNR and CDR2 FQNEAQ (reference sequence). The CDR3 here is CASSSFDRGESREQYF. The CDR3 bases are TGTGCCAGCAGCTCCTTCGACAGGGGTGAGTCGCGCGAGCAGTACTTC.

The sample holds many counts of this clonotype. The chain links TRBV2 to TRBJ2-7; 9 nucleotides match TRBD2. This CDR3 has 15 amino acids. Trimming took 1 base from V and 5 from J; bases not matched to a gene: 6. Germline CDR1 SNHLY, CDR2 FYNNEI. Written as DNA, the CDR3 is TGTGCCAGCAGTGAAGGTGGCGGGAGGGCCGACGAGCAGTACTTC. Translating gives CASSEGGGRADEQYF.